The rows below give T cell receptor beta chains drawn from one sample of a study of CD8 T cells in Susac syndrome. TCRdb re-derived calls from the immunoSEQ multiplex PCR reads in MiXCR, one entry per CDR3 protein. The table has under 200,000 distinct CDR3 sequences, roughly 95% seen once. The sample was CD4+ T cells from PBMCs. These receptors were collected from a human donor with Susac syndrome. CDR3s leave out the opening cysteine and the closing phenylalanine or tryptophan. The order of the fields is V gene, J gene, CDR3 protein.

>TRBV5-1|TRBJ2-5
ASSLARLRQGATVQETQY
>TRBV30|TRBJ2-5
AWSNMAQETQY
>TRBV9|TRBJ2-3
ASSVRGEHTDTQY
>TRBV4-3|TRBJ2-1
ASSRSTRENEQF
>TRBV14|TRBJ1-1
ASSHRKDRDMNTEAF
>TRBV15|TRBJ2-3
ATSRGDTQY
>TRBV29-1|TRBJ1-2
SVPRPGANYGYT
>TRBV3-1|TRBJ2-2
ASKERGGVGTGELF
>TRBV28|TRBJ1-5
ASSLLPGNQPQH
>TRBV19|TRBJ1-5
ATSRGQGKKPQH
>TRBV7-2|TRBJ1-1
ASSSRTGEVEAF
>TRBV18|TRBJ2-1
ASSPPGSWGDEQF
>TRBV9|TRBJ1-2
ASSVGQGAVGYT
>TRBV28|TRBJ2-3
ASSGPNTDTQY
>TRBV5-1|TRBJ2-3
ASSGRSRGTQY
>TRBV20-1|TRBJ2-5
SLSRGWGSETQY
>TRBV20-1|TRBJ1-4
SARGGNRAWNEKLF
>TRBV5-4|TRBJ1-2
ASRTGGDYGYT
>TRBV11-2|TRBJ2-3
ASSVGAGGPTDTQY
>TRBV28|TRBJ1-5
ASSGNHQPQH
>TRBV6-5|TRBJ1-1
ASSWAGITNTEAF
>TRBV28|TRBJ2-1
ASSSGSDFYNEQF
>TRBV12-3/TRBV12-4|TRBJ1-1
ASRRGEGTEAF
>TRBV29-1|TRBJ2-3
SVEADTDTQY
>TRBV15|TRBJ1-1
ATSREGSLNTEAF
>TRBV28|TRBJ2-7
AIQRAPYEQY
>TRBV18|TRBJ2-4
ASSPTAKNIQY
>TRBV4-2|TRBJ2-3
ASSRRLAAYSTDTQY
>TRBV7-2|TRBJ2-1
ASSYGTSGGASNEQF
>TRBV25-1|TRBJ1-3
ASSEGLGADTIY
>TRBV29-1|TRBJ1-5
SPFDRRHQPQH
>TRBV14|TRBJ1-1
ASSQRGGYAEAF
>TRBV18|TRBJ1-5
ASSSHTDQPQH
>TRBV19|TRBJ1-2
ASRTGDGYT
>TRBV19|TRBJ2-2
ASTGGSTGELF
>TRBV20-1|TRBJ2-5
SARRGQLQETQY
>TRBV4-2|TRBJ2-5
ASSQIRSEETQY
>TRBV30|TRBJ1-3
AWSEWDSSGNTIY
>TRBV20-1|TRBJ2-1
SARGTSGSNEQF
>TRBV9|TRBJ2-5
ASSVGASGSSRETQY
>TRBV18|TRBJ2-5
ASSAQETQY
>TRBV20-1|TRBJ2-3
SARIGGGGPPSTDTQY
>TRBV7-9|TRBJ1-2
ASGGENYGYT
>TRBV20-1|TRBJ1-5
SAPDTLTEQHSNQPQH
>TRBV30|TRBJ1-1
AWSVSESEAF
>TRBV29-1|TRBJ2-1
SVFDRVVYNEQF
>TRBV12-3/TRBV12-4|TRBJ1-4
ASSVAGLEKLF
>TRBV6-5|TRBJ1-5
ASSSGGQPQH
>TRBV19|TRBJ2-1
ASSMWTPTFDEQF
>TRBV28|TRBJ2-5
ASSLGVLGTRGETQY
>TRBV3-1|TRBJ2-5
ASSRTGAQETQY
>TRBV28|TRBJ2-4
ASSFWDRLAKNIQY
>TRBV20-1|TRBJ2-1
SAVGDRQRAGFNEQF
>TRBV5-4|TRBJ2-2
ASSLAQFAGELF
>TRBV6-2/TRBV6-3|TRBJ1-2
ASSYSPNYGYT
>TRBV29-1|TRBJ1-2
SVEGGGGYT
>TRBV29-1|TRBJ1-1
SVVIRYTEAF